What follows are 12 T cell receptor beta chains derived from one specimen sequenced in a study of PD-1 blockade in classical Hodgkin lymphoma. Clones were sequenced by immunoSEQ multiplex PCR, and TCRdb holds only the in-frame ones, with some missing. Of over 90,000 clones in the sample, about 91% were seen once. All the patients suffered relapse after autologous stem cell transplantation, and brentuximab vedotin exposure differed. Sequences were derived from peripheral blood mononuclear cells (PBMCs), sampled before the second cycle of nivolumab. Receptors originate from a human donor with classical Hodgkin lymphoma.

The chain is built from TRBV28 and TRBJ2-7, with 9 bases identical to TRBD1. This CDR3 has 14 amino acids. Germline V gives CDR1 MDHEN, CDR2 SYDVKM. The trim removed 6 bases at V and 2 bases at J, leaving 5 bases unmatched. CDR3 protein: CASRTGTGPYEQYF. Here the CDR3 DNA reads TGTGCCAGCAGAACCGGGACAGGGCCCTACGAGCAGTACTTC.

V gene TRBV7-9 combines with J gene TRBJ2-7, with a tentative D call TRBD2 (6 bases). The germline gives CDR1 SEHNR, CDR2 FQNEAQ (reference sequence). The CDR3 loop spans 12 amino acids. Trimming cost V 8 bases and J 6 bases, with 14 bases left between them. In nucleotides, the CDR3 is TGTGCCAGCTCGGAGGGAACAGGCGAGCAGTACTTC. Its translation is CASSEGTGEQYF.

The J gene is TRBJ2-7, the V gene TRBV10-3; D possibly matches TRBD1 or TRBD2 (5 bases each). Germline CDR1 ENHRY, CDR2 SYGVKD. V shed 3 bases and J shed 2 bases, with 14 bases lying between them. The CDR3 runs to 15 residues. CDR3 nucleotide sequence: TGTGCCATCAGTGACTCGGCAGGGAGAACCTACGAGCAGTACTTC. Its protein product is CAISDSAGRTYEQYF.

The J gene is TRBJ2-7, the V gene TRBV29-1; 9 bases fit TRBD1. V lost 7 bases, J lost 0 bases, and 7 bases stayed unmatched. From germline, CDR1 is SQVTM and CDR2 ANQGSEA. The CDR3 length is 14 residues. CDR3 amino acids: CSAWTGASSYEQYF. CDR3 sequence (DNA): TGCAGCGCTTGGACAGGGGCCAGCTCCTACGAGCAGTACTTC.

The chain has TRBV27 and TRBJ2-7, with 8 bases that match TRBD2. This CDR3 has 13 amino acids. Germline V gives CDR1 MNHEY, CDR2 SMNVEV (reference sequence). The trim removed 5 bases at V and 5 bases at J, leaving 5 bases unmatched. CDR3 in DNA: TGTGCCAGCAGTGCCGGACTAGCCCACGAGCAGTACTTC. Translated, it gives CASSAGLAHEQYF.

The chain couples TRBV6-5 to TRBJ1-5; D unresolved. There are 14 residues in the CDR3. Germline-derived CDR1 and CDR2 are MNHEY and SVGAGI. V gave up 2 bases and J gave up 3 bases, with 8 bases separating them. CDR3 sequence: CASSYGGPNQPQHF. DNA for the CDR3: TGTGCCAGCAGTTACGGAGGACCCAATCAGCCCCAGCATTTT.

The gene calls are TRBV27 and TRBJ2-7, with 9 bases fitting TRBD1. CDR1 is MNHEY, CDR2 SMNVEV, per germline (reference sequence). CDR3 length: 14 amino acids. The V segment lost 5 bases and the J segment 3 bases; nucleotides outside the gene matches: 5. The chain's CDR3 is CASSLGQGRYEQYF. The CDR3 region has the DNA TGTGCCAGCAGTCTGGGACAGGGTCGCTACGAGCAGTACTTC.

Only one count was recorded for this clone. The chain uses TRBV7-9 and TRBJ2-3; D not certain. Germline values: CDR1 SEHNR, CDR2 FQNEAQ (reference sequence). V lost 5 bases and J 2 bases, leaving 14 bases between the germline ends. CDR3 length: 15 amino acids. The CDR3 bases are TGTGCCAGCAGCGCCCCCGAACTCAACACAGATACGCAGTATTTT. This codes for CASSAPELNTDTQYF.

V is TRBV15 and J is TRBJ2-7; D not certain. The V gene lost 8 bases and the J gene lost 3 bases, with 14 bases spanning the gap. The CDR3 totals 13 residues. Per germline, CDR1 LNHNV and CDR2 YYDKDF (reference sequence). Here the CDR3 reads CATSRTRGYEQYF. In DNA form, the CDR3 reads TGTGCCACCTCGCGCACCAGAGGCTACGAGCAGTACTTC.

This clone was detected only a few times. The chain is built from TRBV7-8 and TRBJ1-4, with unresolved D. Germline V CDR1 and CDR2: SGHVS, FQNEAQ. This CDR3 comprises 13 residues. V lost 4 bases, J lost 4 bases, and 7 bases lay in between. CDR3 coding DNA: TGTGCCAGCAGCTCAGGAGTTAATGAAAAACTGTTTTTT. Protein sequence: CASSSGVNEKLFF.

The rearrangement uses TRBV10-2 and TRBJ1-2; no clear D gene. The CDR3 runs 13 residues. Deletions cut 2 bases from V and 8 bases from J, with 12 bases between. CDR1 WSHSY and CDR2 SAAADI come from the germline V gene. The CDR3 DNA reads TGCGCCAGCAGTGAGATCCAGCTACAGGGCTACACCTTC. Translation gives CASSEIQLQGYTF.

As for this clone: An end of the junction differs from the germline gene, which may be a read error. This chain connects TRBV29-1 to TRBJ1-2; TRBD1 is a possible D gene (5 bases). CDR3 length equals 12 residues. Per the germline V gene, CDR1 is SQVTM and CDR2 is ANQGSEA. The CDR3 loop reads CSVEVGGYGYTF. CDR3 nucleotides: TGCAGCGTCGAAGTCGGGGGGTATGGCTACACCTTC.